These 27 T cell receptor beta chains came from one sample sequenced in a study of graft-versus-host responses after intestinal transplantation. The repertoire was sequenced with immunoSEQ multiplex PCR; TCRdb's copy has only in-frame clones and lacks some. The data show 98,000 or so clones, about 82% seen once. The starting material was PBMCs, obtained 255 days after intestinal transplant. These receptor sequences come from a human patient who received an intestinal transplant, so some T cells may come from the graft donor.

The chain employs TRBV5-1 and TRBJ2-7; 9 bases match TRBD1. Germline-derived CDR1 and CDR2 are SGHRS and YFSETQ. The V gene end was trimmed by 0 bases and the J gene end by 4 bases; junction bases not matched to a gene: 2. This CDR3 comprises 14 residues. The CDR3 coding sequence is TGCGCCAGCAGCTTGGAGGGGACAGGGTACGAGCAGTACTTC. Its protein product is CASSLEGTGYEQYF.

CDR3 in amino acids: CSGMRGGRGTEAFF. The CDR3 DNA reads TGCAGCGGGATGAGGGGGGGGAGGGGCACTGAAGCTTTCTTT. The gene calls are TRBV29-1 and TRBJ1-1; possible D gene TRBD1, 6 bases. Between the trimmed V and J ends, which lost 7 bases and 4 bases, there was a span of 19 bases. Germline values: CDR1 SQVTM, CDR2 ANQGSEA. The length of the CDR3 is 14 residues.

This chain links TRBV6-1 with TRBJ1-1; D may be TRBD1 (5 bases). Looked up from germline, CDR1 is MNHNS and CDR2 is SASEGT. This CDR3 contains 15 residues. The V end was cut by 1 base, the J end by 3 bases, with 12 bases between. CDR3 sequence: CASSEGGYADTEAFF. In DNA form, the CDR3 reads TGTGCCAGCAGTGAAGGGGGGTATGCGGACACTGAAGCTTTCTTT.

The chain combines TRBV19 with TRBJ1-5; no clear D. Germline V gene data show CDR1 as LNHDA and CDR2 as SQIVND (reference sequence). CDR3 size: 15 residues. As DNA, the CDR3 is TGTGATCTCGTGGAGGCCCTTTCGAGCAATCAGCCCCAGCATTTT. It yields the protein CDLVEALSSNQPQHF.

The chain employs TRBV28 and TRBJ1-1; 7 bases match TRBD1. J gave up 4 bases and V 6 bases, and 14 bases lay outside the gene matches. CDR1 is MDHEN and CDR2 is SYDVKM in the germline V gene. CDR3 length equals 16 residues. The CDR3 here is CASSHRNPTGFTEAFF. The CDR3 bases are TGTGCCAGCAGCCACAGAAACCCGACAGGGTTCACTGAAGCTTTCTTT.

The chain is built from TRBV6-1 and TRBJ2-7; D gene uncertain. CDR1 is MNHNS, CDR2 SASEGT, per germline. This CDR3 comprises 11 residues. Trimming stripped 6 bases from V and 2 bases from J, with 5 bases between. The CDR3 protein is CASRATYEQYF. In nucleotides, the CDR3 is TGTGCCAGCAGGGCCACCTACGAGCAGTACTTC.

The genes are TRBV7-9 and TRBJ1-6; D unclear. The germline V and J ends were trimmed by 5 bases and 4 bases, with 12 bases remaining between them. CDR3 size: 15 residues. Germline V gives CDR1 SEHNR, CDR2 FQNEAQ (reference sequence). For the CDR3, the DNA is TGTGCCAGCAGCCGCACCACGACGTATAATTCACCCCTCCACTTT. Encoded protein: CASSRTTTYNSPLHF.

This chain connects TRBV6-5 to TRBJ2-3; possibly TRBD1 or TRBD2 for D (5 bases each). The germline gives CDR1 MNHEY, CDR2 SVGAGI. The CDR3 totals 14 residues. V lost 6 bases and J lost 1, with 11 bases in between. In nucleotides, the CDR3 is TGTGCCAGCAGCTGGGACCGACGCACAGATACGCAGTATTTT. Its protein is CASSWDRRTDTQYF.

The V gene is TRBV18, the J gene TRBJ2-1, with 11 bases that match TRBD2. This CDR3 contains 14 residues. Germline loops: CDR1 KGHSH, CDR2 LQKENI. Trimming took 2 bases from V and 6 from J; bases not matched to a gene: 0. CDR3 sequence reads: CASSPGTSGNEQFF. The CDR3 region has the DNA TGTGCCAGCTCACCAGGGACTAGCGGCAATGAGCAGTTCTTC.

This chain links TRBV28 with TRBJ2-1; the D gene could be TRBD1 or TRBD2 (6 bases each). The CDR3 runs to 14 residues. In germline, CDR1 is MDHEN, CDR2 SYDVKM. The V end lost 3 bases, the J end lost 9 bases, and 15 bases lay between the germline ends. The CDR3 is CASSFIGRGGEQFF. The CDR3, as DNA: TGTGCCAGCAGTTTTATTGGCAGGGGAGGTGAGCAGTTCTTC.

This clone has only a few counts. The CDR3 DNA reads as TGTGCCAGCGCCCCCTGGGAGGGTAATTCACCCCTCCACTTT. It encodes CASAPWEGNSPLHF. This chain uses TRBV7-9 with TRBJ1-6; D is unresolved. Germline V gene lookup returns CDR1 SEHNR and CDR2 FQNEAQ (reference sequence). The CDR3 loop spans 14 amino acids. V was pared by 8 bases and J by 6 bases, with 14 bases between.

The CDR3 spells CASSLGQRVAIEEQFF. Written as DNA, the CDR3 is TGTGCCAGCAGCTTAGGCCAGCGGGTAGCTATAGAGGAGCAGTTCTTC. This chain links TRBV7-8 with TRBJ2-1, with D possibly being TRBD2 (6 bases). The V and J ends lost 1 base and 10 bases respectively, with 20 bases between them. The CDR3 totals 16 residues. Germline assignment: CDR1 SGHVS and CDR2 FQNEAQ. Complete variable domain (other parts from reference TRBV7-8 and TRBJ2-1): GAGVSQSPRYKVAKRGQDVALRCDPISGHVSLFWYQQALGQGPEFLTYFQNEAQLDKSGLPSDRFFAERPEGSVSTLKIQRTQQEDSAVYLCASSLGQRVAIEEQFFGPGTRLTVL.

The CDR3 DNA reads TGTGCCAGCACTCGGGGGGGCGACACCGGGGAGCTGTTTTTT. Translated, it gives CASTRGGDTGELFF. The chain links TRBV6-5 to TRBJ2-2, with 8 bases aligning to TRBD2. The CDR3 is 14 amino acids. CDR1 is MNHEY and CDR2 is SVGAGI in the germline V gene. V lost 7 bases, J lost 3 bases, and 4 bases stayed unmatched.

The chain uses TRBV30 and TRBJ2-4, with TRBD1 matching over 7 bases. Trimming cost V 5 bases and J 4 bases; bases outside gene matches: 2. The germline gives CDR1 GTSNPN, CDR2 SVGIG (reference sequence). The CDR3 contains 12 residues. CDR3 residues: CAWEGQKNIQYF. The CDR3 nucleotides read TGTGCCTGGGAGGGACAGAAAAACATTCAGTACTTC.

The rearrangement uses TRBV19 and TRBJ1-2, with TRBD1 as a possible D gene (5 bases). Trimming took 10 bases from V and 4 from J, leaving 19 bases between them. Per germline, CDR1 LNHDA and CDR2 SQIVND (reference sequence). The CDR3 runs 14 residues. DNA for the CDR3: TGTGCCACCTCTGCGACAGCCAGTCCCTATGGCTACACCTTC. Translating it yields CATSATASPYGYTF.

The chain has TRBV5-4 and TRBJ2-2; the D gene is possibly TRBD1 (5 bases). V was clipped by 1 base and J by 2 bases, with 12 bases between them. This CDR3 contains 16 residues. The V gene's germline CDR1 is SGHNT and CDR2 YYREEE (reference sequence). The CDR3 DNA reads TGTGCCAGCAGCTTGAATGTGCAGGGAAACACCGGGGAGCTGTTTTTT. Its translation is CASSLNVQGNTGELFF.

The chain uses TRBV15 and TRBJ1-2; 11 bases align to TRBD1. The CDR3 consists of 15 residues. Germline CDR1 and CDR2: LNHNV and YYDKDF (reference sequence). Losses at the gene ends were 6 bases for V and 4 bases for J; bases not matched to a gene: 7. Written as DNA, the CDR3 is TGTGCCACCAGGGAGGACAGGGGGCACGGCTATGGCTACACCTTC. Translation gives CATREDRGHGYGYTF.

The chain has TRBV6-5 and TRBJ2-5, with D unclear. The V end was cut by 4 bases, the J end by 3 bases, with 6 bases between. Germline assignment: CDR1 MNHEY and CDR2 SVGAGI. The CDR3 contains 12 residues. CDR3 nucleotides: TGTGCCAGCAGTTGGAGTAAAGAGACCCAGTACTTC. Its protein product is CASSWSKETQYF.

The CDR3 spells CASIPDVSGANVLTF. The CDR3 DNA follows: TGTGCCAGCATCCCGGACGTGTCTGGGGCCAACGTCCTGACTTTC. The chain couples TRBV2 to TRBJ2-6, with D unresolved. Trimming took 7 bases from V and 1 from J, leaving 11 bases between them. This CDR3 comprises 15 residues. Germline V gives CDR1 SNHLY, CDR2 FYNNEI.

CDR3 in DNA: TGCAGTGTTGGGGCCAACTACGAGCAGTACTTC. It codes for CSVGANYEQYF. V gene TRBV20-1 combines with J gene TRBJ2-7, with D possibly being TRBD1 (5 bases). V lost 7 bases and J lost 3, with 10 bases in between. The CDR3 length is 11 residues. Germline-derived CDR1 and CDR2 are DFQATT and SNEGSKA (reference sequence).

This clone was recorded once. CDR3 loop: CASSKDSANTGELFF. CDR3 nucleotide sequence: TGCGCCAGCAGTAAGGACAGCGCGAACACCGGGGAGCTGTTTTTT. The chain is built from TRBV10-1 and TRBJ2-2; tentative D call: TRBD1 (6 bases). Germline loops: CDR1 WNHNN, CDR2 SYGVQD (reference sequence). This CDR3 contains 15 residues. The V gene lost 5 bases and the J gene lost 0 bases, with 10 bases spanning the gap.

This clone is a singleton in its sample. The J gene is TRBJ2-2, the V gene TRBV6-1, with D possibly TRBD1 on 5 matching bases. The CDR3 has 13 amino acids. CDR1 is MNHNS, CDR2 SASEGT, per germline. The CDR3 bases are TGTGCAACAGGAGAGGCGGACACCGGGGAGCTGTTTTTT. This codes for CATGEADTGELFF.

The DNA of the CDR3 is TGTGCCAGCATCGAGTCGGGGGATGACATTCAGTACTTC. Amino acid sequence: CASIESGDDIQYF. The chain recombines TRBV11-3 with TRBJ2-4; perhaps TRBD2 as D (6 bases). Between the trimmed V and J ends, which lost 7 bases and 8 bases, there was a span of 15 bases. The CDR3 is 13 residues long. Looked up from germline, CDR1 is SGHNT and CDR2 is YENEEA.

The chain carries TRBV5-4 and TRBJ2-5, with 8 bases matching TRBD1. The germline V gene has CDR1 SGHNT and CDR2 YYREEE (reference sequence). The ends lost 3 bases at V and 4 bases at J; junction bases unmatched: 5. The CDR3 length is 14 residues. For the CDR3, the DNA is TGTGCCAGCAGCTGGCAGGGGGCGCGAGAGACCCAGTACTTC. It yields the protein CASSWQGARETQYF.

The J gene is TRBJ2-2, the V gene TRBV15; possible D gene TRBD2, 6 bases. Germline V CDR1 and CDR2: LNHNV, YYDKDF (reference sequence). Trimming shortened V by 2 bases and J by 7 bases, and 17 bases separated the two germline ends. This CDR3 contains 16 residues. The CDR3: CATSRSDTRGLGELFF. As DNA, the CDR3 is TGTGCCACCAGCAGATCAGACACGAGGGGACTCGGGGAGCTGTTTTTT.

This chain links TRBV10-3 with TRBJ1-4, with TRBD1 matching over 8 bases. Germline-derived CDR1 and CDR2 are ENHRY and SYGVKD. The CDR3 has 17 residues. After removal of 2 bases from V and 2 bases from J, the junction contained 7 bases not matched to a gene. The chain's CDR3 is CAISESRGRRTNEKLFF. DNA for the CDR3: TGTGCCATCAGTGAGAGCAGGGGGCGTAGGACTAATGAAAAACTGTTTTTT.

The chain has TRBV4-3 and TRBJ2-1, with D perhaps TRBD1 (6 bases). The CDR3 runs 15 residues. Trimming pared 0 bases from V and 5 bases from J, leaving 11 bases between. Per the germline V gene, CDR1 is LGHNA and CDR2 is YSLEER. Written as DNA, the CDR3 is TGCGCCAGCAGCCAAGAGGGGGCAGGGCACAATGAGCAGTTCTTC. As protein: CASSQEGAGHNEQFF.